This T cell receptor beta chain was obtained from a study of blood T cell repertoires in COVID-19. Study-wide background: Spain, Italy and the United States supplied samples that represented acute and convalescent COVID-19.

From germline, CDR1 is LGHNA and CDR2 YNFKEQ. The CDR3 totals 14 residues. The V end lost 2 bases, the J end lost 8 bases, and 12 bases lay between the germline ends. In the original workflow: Reference gene primer amplification yielded estimated nucleated cell counts. Assay: immunoSEQ multiplex PCR; the TCRdb copy retains only in-frame clones and omits some. The DNA was the basis for D and trimming; V, J and clone size are from that table. Among some 300,000 clones listed, around 89% were seen once. This TCR was sampled from a woman aged 45-65 years with COVID-19, enrolled during active disease. V is TRBV4-2 and J is TRBJ1-4; D is unresolved. What was sequenced was peripheral blood. The CDR3 region has the DNA TGTGCCAGCAGCCAATTGACGGCGGGAGAAAAACTGTTTTTT. It yields the protein CASSQLTAGEKLFF.